These T cell receptor beta chains were read from a single sample in a study of blood T cell repertoires in COVID-19. TCRdb keeps only in-frame clones here, not all; method: immunoSEQ multiplex PCR. The sample records roughly 240,000 clones, around 86% being singletons. Sequenced sample: peripheral blood. The origin of the receptors is a man younger than 35 with active or convalescent COVID-19. Each CDR3 is given with its conserved first and last residue. Each record gives: D gene, V gene, J gene, clone size, CDR3 protein, CDR3 DNA. D genes are given only for firm matches. Clone size is stated in some rows and not others, as once, few, many or a class when expanded.

NA,TRBV5-1,TRBJ1-5,NA,CASSLSGFSNQPQHF,TGCGCCAGCAGCTTGAGCGGATTTAGCAATCAGCCCCAGCATTTT
TRBD2,TRBV19,TRBJ2-7,NA,CASSLMSSGSREQYF,TGTGCCAGTAGTCTCATGTCTAGCGGAAGTAGGGAGCAGTACTTC
TRBD1,TRBV5-6,TRBJ1-3,NA,CASSLVGQGAAGNTIYF,TGTGCCAGCAGCTTGGTGGGACAGGGGGCGGCTGGAAACACCATATATTTT
NA,TRBV11-2,TRBJ1-4,NA,CASSPSQGKKLFF,TGTGCCAGCAGCCCCTCGCAGGGGAAAAAACTGTTTTTT
TRBD2,TRBV6-2/TRBV6-3,TRBJ2-2,NA,CASSLGLAGTGELFF,TGTGCCAGCAGTTTGGGACTAGCGGGAACCGGGGAGCTGTTTTTT
TRBD2,TRBV6-2/TRBV6-3,TRBJ2-5,NA,CASSRLAGGRETQYF,TGTGCCAGCAGCCGACTAGCGGGAGGTCGAGAGACCCAGTACTTC
NA,TRBV5-5,TRBJ1-5,NA,CASSLAVRGYQPQHF,TGTGCCAGCAGCTTAGCTGTCCGGGGTTATCAGCCCCAGCATTTT
NA,TRBV28,TRBJ2-6,NA,CASRGRSGANVLTF,TGTGCCAGCAGGGGGCGGTCTGGGGCCAACGTCCTGACTTTC
NA,TRBV5-1,TRBJ2-2,NA,CASSLDGTSVPGELFF,TGCGCCAGCAGCTTGGATGGGACTTCAGTCCCCGGGGAGCTGTTTTTT
TRBD1,TRBV2,TRBJ1-2,NA,CASTLAGGGYWGYTF,TGTGCCAGCACCTTGGCAGGGGGCGGATATTGGGGCTACACCTTC
NA,TRBV19,TRBJ2-6,once,CASSGGDRLMSGANVLTF,TGTGCCAGTAGTGGCGGGGACCGCCTGATGTCTGGGGCCAACGTCCTGACTTTC
NA,TRBV9,TRBJ2-3,NA,CASSVGLGTSTDTQYF,TGTGCCAGCAGCGTAGGACTAGGAACTAGCACAGATACGCAGTATTTT
TRBD2,TRBV11-3,TRBJ2-1,NA,CASSFRLAAYNEQFF,TGTGCCAGCAGCTTTAGGCTAGCGGCCTACAATGAGCAGTTCTTC
TRBD1,TRBV12-5,TRBJ2-3,NA,CASDRDRVVDTQYF,TGTGCTAGTGACCGGGACAGGGTGGTAGATACGCAGTATTTT
NA,TRBV7-9,TRBJ2-1,NA,CASSFPGAPEQFF,TGTGCCAGCAGCTTCCCAGGCGCCCCTGAGCAGTTCTTC
NA,TRBV19,TRBJ2-5,NA,CASTQPGAETQYF,TGTGCCAGTACCCAACCGGGAGCAGAGACCCAGTACTTC
NA,TRBV12-2,TRBJ2-7,NA,CASRSRDFYF,TGTGCAAGTCGCTCCCGGGACTTTTACTTC
NA,TRBV7-3,TRBJ2-3,NA,CASSSAGQITDTQYF,TGTGCCAGCAGCTCCGCGGGACAGATCACAGATACGCAGTATTTT
TRBD2,TRBV11-3,TRBJ2-5,NA,CASSLVLAGNPQETQYF,TGTGCCAGCAGCTTAGTACTAGCGGGAAACCCCCAAGAGACCCAGTACTTC
NA,TRBV10-2,TRBJ1-4,NA,CASSTHRESPEKLFF,TGCGCCAGCAGTACCCACAGAGAAAGCCCCGAAAAACTGTTTTTT
TRBD1,TRBV6-5,TRBJ2-7,once,CASSSRDRGYEQYF,TGTGCCAGCAGTTCCCGGGACAGGGGCTACGAGCAGTACTTC
TRBD1,TRBV19,TRBJ1-5,NA,CASSRRDRGINQPQHF,TGTGCCAGTAGTAGAAGGGACAGGGGGATTAATCAGCCCCAGCATTTT
NA,TRBV24-1,TRBJ2-1,once,CATSEGTHYNEQFF,TGTGCCACCAGTGAGGGGACACATTACAATGAGCAGTTCTTC
NA,TRBV2,TRBJ2-2,NA,CASSKTGNTGELFF,TGTGCCAGCAGCAAGACAGGGAACACCGGGGAGCTGTTTTTT
TRBD2,TRBV18,TRBJ2-3,NA,CASSLSGGRTDTQYF,TGTGCCAGCTCACTTAGCGGGGGGCGCACAGATACGCAGTATTTT
NA,TRBV5-1,TRBJ1-2,NA,CASSRVQGSDGYTF,TGCGCCAGCTCCCGGGTCCAGGGATCGGATGGCTACACCTTC
NA,TRBV11-2,TRBJ1-2,NA,CASSPVVRGNYGYTF,TGTGCCAGCAGCCCCGTGGTCAGGGGAAACTATGGCTACACCTTC
TRBD2,TRBV10-2,TRBJ2-3,NA,CASSATSGGAAGLDTQYF,TGCGCCAGCAGTGCAACTAGCGGGGGGGCGGCCGGATTAGATACGCAGTATTTT
TRBD2,TRBV5-1,TRBJ2-7,NA,CASSLAVSGSYEQYF,TGCGCCAGCAGCTTGGCGGTTAGCGGGAGCTACGAGCAGTACTTC
NA,TRBV7-2,TRBJ2-7,once,CASRPSLDYEQYF,TGTGCCAGCAGGCCCTCATTAGACTACGAGCAGTACTTC
NA,TRBV5-1,TRBJ2-7,NA,CASSLASPYEQYF,TGCGCCAGCAGCTTGGCCAGTCCCTACGAGCAGTACTTC
TRBD1,TRBV11-3,TRBJ2-5,NA,CASSPGTGTILQETQYF,TGTGCCAGCAGCCCCGGGACAGGGACCATTTTACAAGAGACCCAGTACTTC
TRBD2,TRBV11-2,TRBJ2-2,NA,CASSPWGGSEIGTGELFF,TGTGCCAGCAGCCCCTGGGGCGGGAGTGAAATTGGCACCGGGGAGCTGTTTTTT
NA,TRBV27,TRBJ1-4,NA,CASSFFPATNEKLFF,TGTGCCAGCAGTTTTTTCCCTGCAACTAATGAAAAACTGTTTTTT
NA,TRBV6-1,TRBJ1-5,NA,CASSELTGNQPQHF,TGTGCCAGCAGTGAACTAACAGGGAATCAGCCCCAGCATTTT
TRBD2,TRBV27,TRBJ2-1,NA,CASSLSRGVGSEQFF,TGTGCCAGCAGTTTGAGTCGGGGGGTCGGGAGTGAGCAGTTCTTC